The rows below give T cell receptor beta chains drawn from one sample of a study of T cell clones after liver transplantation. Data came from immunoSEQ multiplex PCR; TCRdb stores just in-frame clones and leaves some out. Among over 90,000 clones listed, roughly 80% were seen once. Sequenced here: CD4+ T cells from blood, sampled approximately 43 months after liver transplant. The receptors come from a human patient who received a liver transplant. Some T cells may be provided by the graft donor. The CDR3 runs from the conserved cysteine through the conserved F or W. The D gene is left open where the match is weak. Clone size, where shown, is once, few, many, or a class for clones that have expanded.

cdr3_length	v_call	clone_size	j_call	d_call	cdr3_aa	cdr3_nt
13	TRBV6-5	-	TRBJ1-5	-	CASRRQVDQPQHF	TGTGCCAGCAGGCGACAGGTAGATCAGCCCCAGCATTTT
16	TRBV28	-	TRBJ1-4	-	CASSPIRVATNEKLFF	TGTGCCAGCAGTCCCATCCGGGTGGCAACTAATGAAAAACTGTTTTTT
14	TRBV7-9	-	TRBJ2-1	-	CASSFVEGYNEQFF	TGTGCCAGCAGCTTTGTAGAGGGCTACAATGAGCAGTTCTTC
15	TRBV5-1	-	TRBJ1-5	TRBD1	CASSLDGQGSQPQHF	TGCGCCAGCAGCTTGGACGGACAGGGGAGTCAGCCCCAGCATTTT
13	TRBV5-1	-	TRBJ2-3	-	CASSLGSTDTQYF	TGCGCCAGCAGCTTGGGTAGCACAGATACGCAGTATTTT
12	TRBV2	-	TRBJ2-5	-	CASSGDRAAQYF	TGTGCCAGCAGTGGGGACCGGGCGGCCCAGTACTTC
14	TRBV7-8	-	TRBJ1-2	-	CASSLAHRNYGYTF	TGTGCCAGCAGCTTAGCGCACAGGAACTATGGCTACACCTTC
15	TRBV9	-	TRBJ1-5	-	CASSPQVGSNQPQHF	TGTGCCAGCAGCCCCCAGGTGGGCAGCAATCAGCCCCAGCATTTT
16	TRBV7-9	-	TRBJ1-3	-	CASSLKGITSGNTIYF	TGTGCCAGCAGCTTAAAGGGTATTACCTCTGGAAACACCATATATTTT
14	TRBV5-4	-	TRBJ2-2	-	CASSFHRVTGELFF	TGTGCCAGCAGCTTCCACAGGGTTACCGGGGAGCTGTTTTTT
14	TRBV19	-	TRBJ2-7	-	CASSIRLDSYEQYF	TGTGCCAGTAGTATCCGCCTTGATTCCTACGAGCAGTACTTC
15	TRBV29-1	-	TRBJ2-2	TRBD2	CSVGRGGAIIGELFF	TGCAGCGTTGGTCGCGGGGGGGCCATTATCGGGGAGCTGTTTTTT
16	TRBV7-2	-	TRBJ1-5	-	CASSPVGGNSNQPQHF	TGTGCCAGCAGCCCCGTGGGGGGGAATAGCAATCAGCCCCAGCATTTT
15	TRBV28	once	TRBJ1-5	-	CASSRAQGSNQPQHF	TGTGCCAGCAGTCGTGCCCAGGGAAGCAATCAGCCCCAGCATTTT
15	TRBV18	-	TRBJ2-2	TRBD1	CASQLGTGVTGELFF	TGTGCCAGCCAGCTCGGGACAGGGGTCACCGGGGAGCTGTTTTTT
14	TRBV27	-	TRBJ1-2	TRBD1	CASSLRGTGIGYTF	TGTGCCAGCAGTCTCCGTGGGACAGGGATTGGCTACACCTTC
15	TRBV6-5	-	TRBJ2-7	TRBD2	CATKPSGRAEREQYF	TGTGCCACCAAGCCTAGCGGGAGGGCCGAGAGGGAGCAGTACTTC
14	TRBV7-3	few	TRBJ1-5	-	CASSLQGGNQPQHF	TGTGCCAGCAGCTTACAGGGAGGCAATCAGCCCCAGCATTTT
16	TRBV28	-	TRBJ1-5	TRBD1	CASSPGTGGSNQPQHF	TGTGCCAGCAGTCCCGGGACAGGGGGTAGCAATCAGCCCCAGCATTTT
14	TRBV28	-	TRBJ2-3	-	CASSFGGLTDTQYF	TGTGCCAGCAGTTTCGGGGGCCTCACAGATACGCAGTATTTT
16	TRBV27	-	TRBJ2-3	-	CASSPRRVSLRDTQYF	TGTGCCAGCAGTCCACGGAGGGTTTCGTTGAGAGATACGCAGTATTTT
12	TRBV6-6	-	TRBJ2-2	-	CASSYLGGELFF	TGTGCCAGCAGTTACCTCGGCGGGGAGCTGTTTTTT
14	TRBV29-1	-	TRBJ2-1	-	CSVEGDSSYNEQFF	TGCAGCGTTGAAGGTGACAGCTCCTACAATGAGCAGTTCTTC
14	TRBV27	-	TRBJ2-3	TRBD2	CATKGLAVTDTQYF	TGTGCCACCAAGGGACTAGCGGTCACAGATACGCAGTATTTT
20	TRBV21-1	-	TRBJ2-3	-	CASSHPQDREAGESTDTQYF	TGTGCCAGCAGCCACCCACAGGACAGGGAAGCGGGAGAGTCCACAGATACGCAGTATTTT
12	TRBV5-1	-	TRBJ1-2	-	CASSLGDLGYTF	TGCGCCAGCAGCTTGGGGGACCTTGGCTACACCTTC
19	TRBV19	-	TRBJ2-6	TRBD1	CASSSGQGGIPTGANVLTF	TGTGCCAGTAGTTCTGGACAGGGGGGGATTCCTACTGGGGCCAACGTCCTGACTTTC
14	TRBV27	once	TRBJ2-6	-	CASSFTVPANVLTF	TGTGCCAGCAGTTTTACAGTGCCGGCCAACGTCCTGACTTTC
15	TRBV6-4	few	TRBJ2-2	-	CASNGSGLNTGELFF	TGTGCCAGCAACGGGAGCGGATTGAACACCGGGGAGCTGTTTTTT
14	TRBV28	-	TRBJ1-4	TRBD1	CASSPGTVNEKLFF	TGTGCCAGCAGTCCCGGGACAGTTAATGAAAAACTGTTTTTT
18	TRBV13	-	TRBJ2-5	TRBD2	CASSLYGLAGGNQETQYF	TGTGCCAGCAGCTTATACGGTCTAGCGGGGGGCAACCAAGAGACCCAGTACTTC
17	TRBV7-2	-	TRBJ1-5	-	CASSLGVLGGYNQPQHF	TGTGCCAGCAGCTTAGGGGTATTGGGCGGATACAATCAGCCCCAGCATTTT